The clone carrying this T cell receptor (beta chain) was seen a handful of times. The antigen remains undetermined. Via the markers CD45RO/CCR7/CD25/CD127/CD95/CD27, stem cell-like memory, regulatory, central memory and naive CD4+ cells were sorted. Germline-derived CDR1 and CDR2 are SGHVS and FNYEAQ. V was cut by 1 base and J by 1 base, with 4 bases left in between. The CDR3 has 13 amino acids. The sample belongs to a study of beta chain features in type 1 diabetes. About the study: All samples yielded around 98 million examined sorted cells.

Expressed TCRB transcripts were sequenced, since all the RNA that had been isolated was reverse transcribed. Here immunoSEQ multiplex PCR was the method, and the copy in TCRdb shows in-frame clones only, minus some. The data contain around 290,000 clones, roughly 8% of them singletons. The study's findings and limits: PCR might pick shorter templates more often, in the same way for patients and controls. Still unanswered here is whether HLA type influences TCRB rearrangement.

The TCR was taken from a woman under 30 in good health. The chain uses TRBV7-6 and TRBJ1-1; the D is unclear. Sequences were obtained from central memory CD4+ T cells from blood. The CDR3 region is CASSLGSNTEAFF. CDR3 nucleotides: TGTGCCAGCAGCTTAGGCTCGAACACTGAAGCTTTCTTT.